This TCR beta chain was sequenced in a study of Tregs in tolerant kidney transplant recipients. Findings and caveats of the study: No direct test of biological reproducibility was done here. The most relevant donor-specific Treg TCRbeta repertoire apparently came from expansion with activated donor B cells. Few patients were studied, so findings need validation in larger groups.

Assay: immunoSEQ multiplex PCR; the TCRdb copy retains only in-frame clones and omits some. The profile shows some 100,000 clones, roughly nine tenths of them singletons. There are 15 residues in the CDR3. Germline-derived CDR1 and CDR2 are MNHNS and SASEGT. V was clipped by 6 bases and J by 0 bases; unmatched bases: 2. CD4+CD25+CD127- Tregs, CD4+CD25- non-Tregs, CD4 and CD8 cells were sorted. Worth noting for this clone: The antigen is not known.

The rearrangement joins TRBV6-1 to TRBJ2-6; TRBD1 matches 7 bases. The clonotype was recovered from a human donor in good health. The sample consisted of CD4+ T cells from blood. DNA for the CDR3: TGTGCCAGCAGAGCAGGGGGCTCTGGGGCCAACGTCCTGACTTTC. Its protein is CASRAGGSGANVLTF.